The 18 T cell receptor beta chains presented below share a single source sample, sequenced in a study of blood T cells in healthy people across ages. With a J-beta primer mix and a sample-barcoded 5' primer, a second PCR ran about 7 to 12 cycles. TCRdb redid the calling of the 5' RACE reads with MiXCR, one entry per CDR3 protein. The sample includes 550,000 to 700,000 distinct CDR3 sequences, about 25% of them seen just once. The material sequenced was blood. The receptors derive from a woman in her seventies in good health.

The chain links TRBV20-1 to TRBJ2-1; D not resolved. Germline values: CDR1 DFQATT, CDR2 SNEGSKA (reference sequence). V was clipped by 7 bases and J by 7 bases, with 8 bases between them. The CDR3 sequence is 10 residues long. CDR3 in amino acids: CSVNGNEQFF. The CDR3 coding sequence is TGCAGTGTTAACGGGAATGAGCAGTTCTTC.

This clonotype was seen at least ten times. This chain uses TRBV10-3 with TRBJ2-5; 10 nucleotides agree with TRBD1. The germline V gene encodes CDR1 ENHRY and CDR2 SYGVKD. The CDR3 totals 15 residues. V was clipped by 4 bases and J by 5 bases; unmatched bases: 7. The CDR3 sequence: CAISADRGSLETQYF. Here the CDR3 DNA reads TGTGCCATCAGTGCGGACAGGGGGTCTCTCGAGACCCAGTACTTC.

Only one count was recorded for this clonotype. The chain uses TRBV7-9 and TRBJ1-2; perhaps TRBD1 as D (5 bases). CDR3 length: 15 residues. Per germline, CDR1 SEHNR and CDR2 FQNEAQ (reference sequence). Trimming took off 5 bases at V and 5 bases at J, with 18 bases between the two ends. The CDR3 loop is CASSLRDREGYGYTF. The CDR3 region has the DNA TGTGCCAGCAGCCTCCGGGACCGTGAAGGATATGGCTACACCTTC.

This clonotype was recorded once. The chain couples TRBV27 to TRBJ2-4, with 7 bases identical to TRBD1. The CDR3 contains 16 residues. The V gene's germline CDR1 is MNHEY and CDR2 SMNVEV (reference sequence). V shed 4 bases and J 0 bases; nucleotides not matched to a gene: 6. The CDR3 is CASSSWDSLAKNIQYF. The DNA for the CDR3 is TGTGCCAGCAGTTCCTGGGACAGCCTAGCCAAAAACATTCAGTACTTC.

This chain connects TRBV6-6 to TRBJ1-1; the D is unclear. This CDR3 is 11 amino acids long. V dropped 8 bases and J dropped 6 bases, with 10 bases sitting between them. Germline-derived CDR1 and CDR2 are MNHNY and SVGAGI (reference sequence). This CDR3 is CASVAKSEAFF. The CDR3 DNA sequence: TGTGCCAGCGTGGCCAAATCTGAAGCTTTCTTT.

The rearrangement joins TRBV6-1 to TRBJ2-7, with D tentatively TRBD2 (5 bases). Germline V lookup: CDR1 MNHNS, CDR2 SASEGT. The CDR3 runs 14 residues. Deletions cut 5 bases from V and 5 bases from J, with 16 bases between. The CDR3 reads CASSQMVRVHEQYF. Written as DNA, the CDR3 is TGTGCCAGCAGTCAGATGGTGAGGGTACACGAGCAGTACTTC.

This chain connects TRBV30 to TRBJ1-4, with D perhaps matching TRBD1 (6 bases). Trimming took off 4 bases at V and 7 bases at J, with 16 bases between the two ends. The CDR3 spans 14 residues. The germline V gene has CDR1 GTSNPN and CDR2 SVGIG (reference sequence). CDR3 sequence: CAWNMGHTFEKLFF. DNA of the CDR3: TGTGCCTGGAATATGGGACATACCTTTGAAAAACTGTTTTTT.

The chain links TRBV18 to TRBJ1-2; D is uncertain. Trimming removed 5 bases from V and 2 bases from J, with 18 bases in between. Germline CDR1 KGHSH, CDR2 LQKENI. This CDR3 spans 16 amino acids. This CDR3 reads CASSTLRTPGNYGYTF. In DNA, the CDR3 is TGTGCCAGCTCAACCCTCCGGACCCCTGGAAACTATGGCTACACCTTC. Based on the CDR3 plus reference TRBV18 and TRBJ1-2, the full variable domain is NAGVMQNPRHLVRRRGQEARLRCSPMKGHSHVYWYRQLPEEGLKFMVYLQKENIIDESGMPKERFSAEFPKEGPSILRIQQVVRGDSAAYFCASSTLRTPGNYGYTFGSGTRLTVV.

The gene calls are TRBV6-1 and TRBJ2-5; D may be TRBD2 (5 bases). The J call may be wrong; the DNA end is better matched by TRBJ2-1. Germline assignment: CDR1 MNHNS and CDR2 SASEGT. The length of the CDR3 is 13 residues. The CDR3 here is CASSPSLGDEQFF. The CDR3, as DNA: TGTGCCAGCAGTCCGTCCCTGGGAGATGAGCAGTTCTTC.

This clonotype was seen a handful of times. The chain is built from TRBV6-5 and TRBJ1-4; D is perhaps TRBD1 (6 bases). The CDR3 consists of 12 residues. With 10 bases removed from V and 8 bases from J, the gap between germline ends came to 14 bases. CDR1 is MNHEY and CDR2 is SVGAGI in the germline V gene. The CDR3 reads CATMAGEEKLFF. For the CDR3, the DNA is TGTGCCACCATGGCAGGGGAGGAAAAACTGTTTTTT.

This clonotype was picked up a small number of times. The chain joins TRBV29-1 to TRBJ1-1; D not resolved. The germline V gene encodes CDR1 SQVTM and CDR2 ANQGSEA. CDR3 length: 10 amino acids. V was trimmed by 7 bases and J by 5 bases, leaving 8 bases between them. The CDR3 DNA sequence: TGCAGCGCCCTGACAACTGAAGCTTTCTTT. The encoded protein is CSALTTEAFF.

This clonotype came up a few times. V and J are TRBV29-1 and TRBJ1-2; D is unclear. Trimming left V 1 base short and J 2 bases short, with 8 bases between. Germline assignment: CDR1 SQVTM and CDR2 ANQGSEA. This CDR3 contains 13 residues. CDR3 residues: CSVEAGQNYGYTF. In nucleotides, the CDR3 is TGCAGCGTTGAAGCGGGCCAGAACTATGGCTACACCTTC.

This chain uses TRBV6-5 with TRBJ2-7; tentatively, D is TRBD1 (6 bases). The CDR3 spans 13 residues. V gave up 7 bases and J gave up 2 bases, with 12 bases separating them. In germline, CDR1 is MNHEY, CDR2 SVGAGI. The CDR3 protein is CASTSTGTYEQYF. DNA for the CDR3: TGTGCCAGCACATCGACAGGAACCTACGAGCAGTACTTC.

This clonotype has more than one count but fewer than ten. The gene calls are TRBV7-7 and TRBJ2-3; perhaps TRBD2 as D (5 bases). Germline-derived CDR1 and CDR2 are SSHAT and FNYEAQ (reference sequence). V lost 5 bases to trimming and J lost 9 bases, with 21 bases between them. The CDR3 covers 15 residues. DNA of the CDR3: TGTGCCAGCAGCCCCCTATCGAGCGGCTATTCCACGCAGTATTTT. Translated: CASSPLSSGYSTQYF.

The CDR3: CATQSQATSGQYF. Here the CDR3 DNA reads TGTGCCACCCAGTCCCAGGCTACGAGCGGGCAGTACTTC. The chain joins TRBV6-1 to TRBJ2-7, with D possibly being TRBD2 (5 bases). Trimming cost V 10 bases and J 9 bases, with 22 bases left between them. This CDR3 contains 13 residues. Germline CDR1 and CDR2: MNHNS and SASEGT.

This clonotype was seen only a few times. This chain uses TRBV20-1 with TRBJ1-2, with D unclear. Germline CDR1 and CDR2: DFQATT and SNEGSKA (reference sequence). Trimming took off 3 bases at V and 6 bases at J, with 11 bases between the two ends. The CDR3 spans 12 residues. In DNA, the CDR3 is TGCAGTGCTAGTACCCCCGAAAATGGCTACACCTTC. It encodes CSASTPENGYTF.

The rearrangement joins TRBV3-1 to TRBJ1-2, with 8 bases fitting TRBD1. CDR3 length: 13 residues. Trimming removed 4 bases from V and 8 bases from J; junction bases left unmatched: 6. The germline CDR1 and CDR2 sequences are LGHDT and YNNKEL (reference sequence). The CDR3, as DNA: TGTGCCAGCAGCCTTCAAGACAGGGGCGGCTACACCTTC. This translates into CASSLQDRGGYTF. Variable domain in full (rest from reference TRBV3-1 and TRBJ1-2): DTAVSQTPKYLVTQMGNDKSIKCEQNLGHDTMYWYKQDSKKFLKIMFSYNNKELIINETVPNRFSPKSPDKAHLNLHINSLELGDSAVYFCASSLQDRGGYTFGSGTRLTVV.

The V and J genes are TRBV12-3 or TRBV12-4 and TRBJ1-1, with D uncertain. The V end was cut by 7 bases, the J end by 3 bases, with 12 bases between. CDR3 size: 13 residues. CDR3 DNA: TGTGCCAGCAACCTCCATAGGGACACTGAAGCTTTCTTT. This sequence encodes CASNLHRDTEAFF.